This TCR beta chain was observed in a study of T cell responses to AZD1222 COVID-19 vaccine. Notes on the study in general: CD4 TCRs associated with vaccination spanned spike, dominating at 160-218 and 743-854. Per reports, nearly half of all spike-specific TCRs target regions that are unmutated in variants. After the peak T cell response, and only then, were repertoires sampled. Clonal diversity may have been underestimated, and the donors were mostly white British, with more females than males.

Worth noting for this clone: Its antigen is still unknown.

Data came from immunoSEQ multiplex PCR; TCRdb stores just in-frame clones and leaves some out. Among around 170,000 clones listed, about nine tenths were seen once. The material sequenced was peripheral blood, taken on day 0 of AZD1222 vaccination. This receptor was identified in an adult in good health.

DNA of the CDR3: TGCGCCAGCAGCACCGGGACAGCTACCGGGGAGCTGTTTTTT. Amino acids: CASSTGTATGELFF. The chain has TRBV5-1 and TRBJ2-2; TRBD1 agrees at 7 bases. The J segment lost 5 bases and the V segment lost 4 bases, leaving 5 bases of the junction unmatched. The germline gives CDR1 SGHRS, CDR2 YFSETQ. The CDR3 has 14 residues.